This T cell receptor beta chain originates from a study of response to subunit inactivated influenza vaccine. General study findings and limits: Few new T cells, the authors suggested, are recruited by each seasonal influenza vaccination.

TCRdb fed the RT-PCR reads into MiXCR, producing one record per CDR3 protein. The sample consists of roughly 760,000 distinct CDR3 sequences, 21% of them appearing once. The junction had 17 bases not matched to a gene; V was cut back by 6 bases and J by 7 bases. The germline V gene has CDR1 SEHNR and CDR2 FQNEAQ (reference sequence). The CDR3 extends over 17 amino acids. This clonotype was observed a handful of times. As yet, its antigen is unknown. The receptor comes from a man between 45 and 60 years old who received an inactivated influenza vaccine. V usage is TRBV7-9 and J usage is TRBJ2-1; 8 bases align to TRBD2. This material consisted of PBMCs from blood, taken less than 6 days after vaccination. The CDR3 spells CASRPTRGGSRINEQFF. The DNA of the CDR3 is TGTGCCAGCAGACCTACACGCGGGGGGAGCCGGATAAATGAGCAGTTCTTC.